Detailed here is one TCR beta chain. Its target is not known. The record originates from a study of cytomegalovirus exposure and HLA in healthy donors. Study-wide findings and caveats: Presence/absence analyses rested on an assumption that sequencing depth was roughly uniform across donors. The study labeled 150 to 200 TCR beta chains cytomegalovirus-associated. The study had only CMV serostatus as immune exposure information. Rare TCR sequences predominated, though certain public TCRs were found in many donors.

This PCR relied on a set of 60 Vbeta primers and 13 Jbeta primers. The assay was immunoSEQ multiplex PCR, and TCRdb's table has in-frame clones only and misses some. The table includes around 53,000 clones, roughly 80% detected once. Sequencing was performed on PBMCs. The clonotype comes from a man aged 25 to 40 in good health and CMV-seronegative.

The CDR3 nucleotides are TGTGCCAGCAGCAAACAGGGTTATGGCGGGGAGCTGTTTTTT. Protein sequence: CASSKQGYGGELFF. The J gene is TRBJ2-2, the V gene TRBV5-4; D possibly corresponds to TRBD1 (6 bases). This CDR3 contains 14 residues. Germline CDR1 is SGHNT and CDR2 is YYREEE (reference sequence). Trimming removed 4 bases from V and 7 bases from J, with 14 bases in between.